The 8 T cell receptor beta chains reported below all come from one sample, sequenced in a study of spatial heterogeneity in lung cancer. TCRdb redid the calling of the 5' RACE reads with MiXCR, one entry per CDR3 protein. Among tens of thousands of distinct CDR3 sequences listed, about 8.5% were seen once. As to time point: sample taken at primary tumor resection. The sequenced sample was PBMCs, obtained at surgery. The receptors originated from a male donor with early-stage non-small cell lung cancer.

Of note for this clonotype: Just one base apart from a much larger clone, this may be a read error. The genes are TRBV10-2 and TRBJ2-1, with D uncertain. Deletions cut 7 bases from V and 8 bases from J, with 12 bases between. Germline V gene sequence: CDR1 WSHSY, CDR2 SAAADI. The CDR3 covers 12 residues. CDR3 region: CASTTGHDEQFF. CDR3 in DNA: TGCGCCAGCACGACGGGCCACGATGAGCAGTTCTTC.

The J gene is TRBJ2-3, the V gene TRBV11-2, with D unclear. Trimming pared 5 bases from V and 4 bases from J, leaving 7 bases between. The CDR3 covers 12 residues. Germline V lookup: CDR1 SGHAT, CDR2 FQNNGV. CDR3 in amino acids: CASSPGSDTQYF. The CDR3 DNA reads as TGTGCCAGCAGCCCTGGTTCAGATACGCAGTATTTT. The whole variable domain, filled in from reference TRBV11-2 and TRBJ2-3, reads EAGVAQSPRYKIIEKRQSVAFWCNPISGHATLYWYQQILGQGPKLLIQFQNNGVVDDSQLPKDRFSAERLKGVDSTLKIQPAKLEDSAVYLCASSPGSDTQYFGPGTRLTVL.

This clonotype was observed a handful of times. The rearrangement links TRBV20-1 to TRBJ2-7; perhaps TRBD2 as D (6 bases). CDR3 size: 13 residues. The V end lost 5 bases, the J end lost 6 bases, and 17 bases lay between the germline ends. Germline CDR1 DFQATT, CDR2 SNEGSKA (reference sequence). CDR3 in amino acids: CSAQAGLEAEQYF. The CDR3 DNA reads TGCAGTGCTCAAGCGGGTCTTGAGGCCGAGCAGTACTTC.

In the case of this clonotype: Compared with germline, one end of the junction differs, possibly owing to a read error. This chain uses TRBV5-1 with TRBJ2-3; TRBD1 agrees at 9 bases. The CDR3 runs to 15 residues. Germline V gene sequence: CDR1 SGHRS, CDR2 YFSETQ. CDR3 nucleotides: TGCGCCAGCAGCCGCCGGGGACAGGGCACAAATACGCAGTATTTT. Protein sequence: CASSRRGQGTNTQYF.

This chain joins TRBV10-3 and TRBJ2-7; no reliable D call. Germline-derived CDR1 and CDR2 are ENHRY and SYGVKD. The CDR3 contains 14 residues. V was shortened by 6 bases and J by 2 bases, with 14 bases between the two germline ends. The CDR3 reads CAISSFREAYEQYF. As DNA, the CDR3 is TGTGCCATCAGCTCATTCAGAGAAGCCTACGAGCAGTACTTC.

The J gene is TRBJ1-5, the V gene TRBV20-1, with D maybe TRBD1 (6 bases). Germline-derived CDR1 and CDR2 are DFQATT and SNEGSKA (reference sequence). The V gene lost 1 base and the J gene lost 0 bases, with 16 bases spanning the gap. The CDR3 length is 17 residues. CDR3 in DNA: TGCAGTGCTAGAGTGGGGGTTACAGGGTTTAGCAATCAGCCCCAGCATTTT. Its protein product is CSARVGVTGFSNQPQHF.

In this sample, this clonotype turned up a few times. The J gene is TRBJ1-1, the V gene TRBV20-1; D ambiguous. This CDR3 is 14 amino acids long. CDR1 is DFQATT and CDR2 is SNEGSKA in the germline V gene (reference sequence). The V gene lost 4 bases and the J gene lost 1 base, with 13 bases spanning the gap. Written as DNA, the CDR3 is TGCAGTGCTAACCCCTACCGGGAGAACACTGAAGCTTTCTTT. It specifies CSANPYRENTEAFF.

This clonotype was observed many times. The V call is TRBV5-1, the J call TRBJ2-5, with D possibly matching TRBD1 (6 bases). Germline V lookup: CDR1 SGHRS, CDR2 YFSETQ. This CDR3 comprises 14 residues. V gave up 5 bases and J gave up 1 base, with 12 bases separating them. CDR3 nucleotide sequence: TGCGCCAGCAGACTGGACAGTTCCCAAGAGACCCAGTACTTC. Its translation is CASRLDSSQETQYF.